This T cell receptor beta chain was sequenced in a study of post-analysis software for immune sequencing data. V gave up 4 bases and J gave up 6 bases, with 14 bases separating them. This CDR3 contains 13 residues. Germline CDR1 and CDR2: SGHRS and YFSETQ. This clonotype occurred a few times. Researchers reported that TCR beta cDNA libraries carried unique molecular identifiers. TCRdb re-called the PCR reads with MiXCR, one entry per CDR3 protein. The sample carries 150,000 to 200,000 distinct CDR3 sequences, under 40% recorded once. This clonotype originated in a girl under 18 with multiple sclerosis. V and J are TRBV5-1 and TRBJ2-7, with D possibly matching TRBD2 (6 bases). The material sequenced was blood, taken after autologous hematopoietic stem cell transplantation. The CDR3 region is CASSPSSEVEQYF. CDR3 sequence (DNA): TGCGCCAGCAGCCCCTCTAGCGAGGTCGAGCAGTACTTC.